This T cell receptor beta chain is drawn from a study of T cells in Graves' hyperthyroidism and ophthalmopathy. The investigators amplified TCR beta CDR3 regions from RNA transcripts. Researchers ran a first-round RT-PCR on the TCR CDR3 using the HTBI primer set. TCRdb re-analysed the multiplex PCR reads in MiXCR, keeping a single row per CDR3 protein. Found here are about 640,000 distinct CDR3 sequences, roughly 15% of them singletons; the top ten hold roughly an eighth. Looked up from germline, CDR1 is SGDLS and CDR2 is YYNGEE. The CDR3 is made up of 15 amino acids. The V end lost 0 bases, the J end lost 4 bases, and 13 bases lay between the germline ends.

Sequencing was done on a sample of blood. The V and J genes are TRBV9 and TRBJ1-1; possibly TRBD1 for D (6 bases). The clonotype originates from a woman in her forties or fifties with Graves' ophthalmopathy. The CDR3 DNA reads as TGTGCCAGCAGCGTAGGGGGGGCTCTTCTCACTGAAGCTTTCTTT. Residues: CASSVGGALLTEAFF. Using reference TRBV9 and TRBJ1-1 for the parts outside the CDR3, the full variable domain is DSGVTQTPKHLITATGQRVTLRCSPRSGDLSVYWYQQSLDQGLQFLIQYYNGEERAKGNILERFSAQQFPDLHSELNLSSLELGDSALYFCASSVGGALLTEAFFGQGTRLTVV.